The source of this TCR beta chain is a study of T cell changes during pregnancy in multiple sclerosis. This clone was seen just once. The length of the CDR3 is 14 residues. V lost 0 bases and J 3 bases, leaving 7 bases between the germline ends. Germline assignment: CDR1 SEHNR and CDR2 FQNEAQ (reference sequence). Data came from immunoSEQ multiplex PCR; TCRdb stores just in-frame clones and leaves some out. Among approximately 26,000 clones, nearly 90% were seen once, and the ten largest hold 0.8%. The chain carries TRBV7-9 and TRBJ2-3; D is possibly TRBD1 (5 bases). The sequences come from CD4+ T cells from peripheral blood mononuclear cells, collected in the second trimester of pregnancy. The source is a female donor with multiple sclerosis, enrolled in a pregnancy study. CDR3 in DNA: TGTGCCAGCAGCTTAGCAGGGGCGACAGATACGCAGTATTTT. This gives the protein CASSLAGATDTQYF.